This T cell receptor beta chain was obtained from a study of blood T cell repertoires in COVID-19. Sequenced by immunoSEQ multiplex PCR; TCRdb stores in-frame clones only, minus some. The sample consists of 300,000 to 350,000 clones, about nine tenths of them appearing once. CDR1 SNHLY and CDR2 FYNNEI come from the germline V gene. This CDR3 spans 14 amino acids. Between the trimmed V and J ends, which lost 1 base and 9 bases, there was a span of 13 bases. Source material: peripheral blood. The chain links TRBV2 to TRBJ1-5, with D uncertain. This receptor was obtained from a woman aged 25 to 39 with COVID-19, enrolled during active disease. This CDR3 reads CASSEGSSFGPQHF. Here the CDR3 DNA reads TGTGCCAGCAGTGAAGGGAGCAGCTTCGGGCCCCAGCATTTT.